Included here is one TCR beta chain sequence, with context. Its target antigen remains unknown. There are no base qualities to consult, and no much larger clone falls within one base. Collaborating institutions collected whole blood in K2EDTA tubes following their own protocols. For TCRbeta analysis, collaborators shipped samples as frozen whole blood, isolated PBMCs, or DNA extracted from either of those sample types. The data were taken from a study of blood T cell repertoires in COVID-19 (TCRdb year 2020). About the study as a whole: Samples from collaborators originated in the United States, Italy and Spain and spanned both the acute and convalescent phases of COVID-19. The prospective study material was composed of cDNA or gDNA derived from T cells, B-cell-depleted T cells, or PBMCs. The dataset comprised deeply sampled blood TCRbeta repertoires from subjects exposed to, actively infected with, or recovered from COVID-19. The repertoires were made available in a free public database intended to serve as a resource for research on the immune response to SARS-CoV-2. The samples were drawn from the first 160 participants of the ongoing ImmuneRACE study and from 1,200 or so subjects provided by 6 global collaborators. A de-identified subject ID, COVID-19 status, age in years and sex were almost always included in the sample metadata. HLA class I and class II types, where available, came from metadata supplied by the sample provider rather than from assay-based typing.

The germline ends are 18 bases apart after V is trimmed by 5 bases and J by 7 bases. Its CDR3 holds 14 amino acids, cysteine through phenylalanine. The kept DNA is CDR3 alone, 42 bases in frame from the first base. CDR1 and CDR2, looked up from the germline V gene (reference sequence), are SEHNR and FQNEAQ. TCRbeta CDR3 regions were amplified from genomic DNA using the immunoSEQ Assay, a bias-controlled multiplex PCR. The paper's data handling went like this. Within the assay, amplification of reference gene primers was used to estimate how many nucleated cells each sample contained. Sequence reads were collapsed and filtered to measure the absolute abundance of every unique TCRbeta CDR3 rearrangement. For each sample, productive Simpson clonality was calculated by taking the square root of Simpson's diversity index across productive rearrangements. Here the immuneACCESS table is served through TCRdb, limited to in-frame sequences with V and J called. Missing clones are a known gap in these copies; in checked studies unresolved V genes cover under half, and the rest lacks a known reason. The DNA was the basis for D and trimming; V, J and clone size are from that table. For this sample there are more than 95,000 clones; around 80% appear just once. Of the sample, 5.9% falls within the top ten clones.

Overall study results and their limits: The amount of clinical and demographic metadata varied by source and participant and was provided uncurated.

This receptor was obtained from an elderly man with active or convalescent COVID-19. This chain joins TRBV7-9 to TRBJ2-7, with the D segment identity uncertain. Material for sequencing was peripheral blood. The CDR3 sequence is CASSHQDNPWEQYF. The sequenced DNA is TGTGCCAGCAGCCACCAGGATAACCCCTGGGAGCAGTACTTC.